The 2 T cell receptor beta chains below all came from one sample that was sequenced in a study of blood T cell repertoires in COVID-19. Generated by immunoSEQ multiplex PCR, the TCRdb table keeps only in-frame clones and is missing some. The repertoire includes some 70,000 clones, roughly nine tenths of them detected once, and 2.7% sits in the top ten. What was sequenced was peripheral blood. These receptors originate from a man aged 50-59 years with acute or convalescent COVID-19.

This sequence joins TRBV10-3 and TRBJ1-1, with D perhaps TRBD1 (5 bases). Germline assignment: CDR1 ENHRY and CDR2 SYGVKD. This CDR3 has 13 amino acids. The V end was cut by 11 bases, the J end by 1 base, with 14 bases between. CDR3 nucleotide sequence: TGTGCCCTGAGGAGGGACCAGAACACTGAAGCTTTCTTT. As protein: CALRRDQNTEAFF.

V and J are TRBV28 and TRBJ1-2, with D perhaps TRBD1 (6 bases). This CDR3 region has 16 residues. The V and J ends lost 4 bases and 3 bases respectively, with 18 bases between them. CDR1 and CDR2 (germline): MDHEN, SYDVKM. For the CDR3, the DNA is TGTGCCAGCAGTTCCCCCCTGACAGGTCAGGACTATGGCTACACCTTC. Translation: CASSSPLTGQDYGYTF.